This T cell receptor beta chain was observed in a study of identical twins. TCRdb analysed the 5' RACE reads with MiXCR anew, one entry per CDR3 protein. The sample contains approximately 500,000 distinct CDR3 sequences, roughly 15% of which appear only once. Germline V gene lookup returns CDR1 SNHLY and CDR2 FYNNEI. This CDR3 is 15 amino acids long. Trimming at V came to 5 bases and at J to 4 bases, leaving 8 bases not matched to a gene. This clonotype has a single count. The target antigen is unknown. Study-level points and caveats: Recombination models fit unrelated individuals' TCR alpha sharing but underestimated twins'. There were fewer insertions in abundant cord blood beta clonotypes, but memory repertoires showed no such pattern. The analysis was cross-sectional rather than longitudinal within donors.

The sample was also reused in another study, on yellow fever vaccine responses in identical twins.

Sequenced: CD4+ T cells sorted from blood. This receptor was obtained from a woman under 30 in good health. This sequence joins TRBV2 and TRBJ2-5, with 9 nucleotides matching TRBD1. CDR3 in amino acids: CASSSTTGGGETQYF. CDR3 DNA: TGTGCCAGCAGTTCCACTACAGGGGGCGGAGAGACCCAGTACTTC.